This T cell receptor beta chain is from a study of CD8 T cells in Susac syndrome. This CDR3 has 15 residues. Trimming pared 6 bases from V and 0 bases from J, leaving 13 bases between. Germline-derived CDR1 and CDR2 are ENHRY and SYGVKD. The sequenced target, TCR beta, came from blood CD8+ and CD4+ T cells. RNA amounts of about 0.5 to 1 ug underwent reverse transcription with random hexamers. MiXCR was run by TCRdb on the immunoSEQ multiplex PCR reads, yielding one entry per CDR3 protein. The sample contains 130,000 to 150,000 distinct CDR3 sequences, around 94% of which appear only once. V is TRBV10-3 and J is TRBJ2-3; D might be TRBD1 (6 bases). Sequenced material: CD4+ T cells from PBMCs. The origin of this receptor is a human donor in good health. The CDR3 nucleotides are TGTGCCATCAGCGGCAGGGGCTCTAGCACAGATACGCAGTATTTT. Protein sequence: CAISGRGSSTDTQYF.